A single sample gave rise to the 8 T cell receptor beta chains below, sequenced in a study of T cell repertoires in cytomegalovirus infection. TCRdb processed the reads anew with MiXCR; each CDR3 protein has one entry. The repertoire holds about 180,000 distinct CDR3 sequences, with approximately 15% as singletons. Sequencing input: PBMCs. These receptors were taken from a human donor in good health (CMV status not recorded). Some clones in this sample may be carry-over from other donors' samples.

This clonotype has at least ten counts. The chain uses TRBV12-3 or TRBV12-4 and TRBJ1-1; tentatively, D is TRBD1 (6 bases). Trimming stripped 6 bases from V and 0 bases from J, with 17 bases between. The CDR3 contains 16 residues. CDR3 DNA: TGTGCCAGCAGGCCGGCTAAGGGGGTCATGAACACTGAAGCTTTCTTT. Translating gives CASRPAKGVMNTEAFF.

This clonotype has a count of ten or more. The V and J genes are TRBV7-2 and TRBJ2-7; 10 nucleotides align to TRBD2. V lost 4 bases, J lost 4 bases, and 13 bases stayed unmatched. Per the germline V gene, CDR1 is SGHTA and CDR2 is FQGNSA. This CDR3 has 17 amino acids. The DNA for the CDR3 is TGTGCCAGCAGCTCCGACAGGCCGGCTAGCGGGAGTTACGAGCAGTACTTC. It codes for CASSSDRPASGSYEQYF.

This clonotype was detected ten times or more. The chain carries TRBV7-9 and TRBJ2-1; 7 positions match TRBD2. The CDR3 covers 11 residues. Per germline, CDR1 SEHNR and CDR2 FQNEAQ (reference sequence). The V segment lost 4 bases and the J segment 9 bases; nucleotides outside the gene matches: 0. This CDR3 is CASSWGGEQFF. The CDR3 DNA sequence: TGTGCCAGCAGCTGGGGGGGTGAGCAGTTCTTC.

CDR3 nucleotide sequence: TGTGCCAGCTCTACAGGGGGAACCGGGGAGCTGTTTTTT. Its protein is CASSTGGTGELFF. This sequence joins TRBV18 and TRBJ2-2, with 8 bases matching TRBD1. The J segment lost 5 bases and the V segment lost 6 bases, leaving 2 bases of the junction unmatched. CDR3 length: 13 amino acids. CDR1 and CDR2 from the germline V gene are KGHSH and LQKENI. The whole variable domain, remainder taken from reference TRBV18 and TRBJ2-2, is NAGVMQNPRHLVRRRGQEARLRCSPMKGHSHVYWYRQLPEEGLKFMVYLQKENIIDESGMPKERFSAEFPKEGPSILRIQQVVRGDSAAYFCASSTGGTGELFFGEGSRLTVL.

In its sample, this clonotype was seen once. The chain carries TRBV18 and TRBJ1-1; unclear D gene. The germline CDR1 and CDR2 sequences are KGHSH and LQKENI. V was cut by 2 bases and J by 1 base, with 20 bases left in between. CDR3 length: 18 amino acids. CDR3 nucleotides: TGTGCCAGCTCACCATACGCGGAGGTCTCTCGGGAGAACACTGAAGCTTTCTTT. Its translation: CASSPYAEVSRENTEAFF.

The chain recombines TRBV29-1 with TRBJ2-7, with D perhaps matching TRBD1 or TRBD2 (5 bases each). The CDR3 spans 14 residues. Germline V CDR1 and CDR2: SQVTM, ANQGSEA. Trimming shortened V by 5 bases and J by 0 bases, and 14 bases separated the two germline ends. The CDR3 DNA reads as TGCAGCGTTATTCCCCGGGACGGCTCCTACGAGCAGTACTTC. Its protein product is CSVIPRDGSYEQYF.

The chain couples TRBV27 to TRBJ1-1; unclear D gene. CDR1 and CDR2 from the germline V gene are MNHEY and SMNVEV (reference sequence). This CDR3 has 13 residues. V was clipped by 6 bases and J by 1 base, with 9 bases between them. The CDR3: CASRLKGNTEAFF. DNA for the CDR3: TGTGCCAGCAGGCTCAAGGGGAACACTGAAGCTTTCTTT.

The chain links TRBV7-9 to TRBJ1-2, with 7 bases lining up with TRBD1. Germline CDR1 and CDR2: SEHNR and FQNEAQ (reference sequence). V lost 5 bases, J lost 2 bases, and 8 bases stayed unmatched. This CDR3 has 15 residues. CDR3 in amino acids: CASSPPTGRNYGYTF. For the CDR3, the DNA is TGTGCCAGCAGCCCCCCGACAGGGAGAAACTATGGCTACACCTTC. The entire variable domain, with the rest obtained from reference TRBV7-9 and TRBJ1-2, is as follows: DTGVSQNPRHKITKRGQNVTFRCDPISEHNRLYWYRQTLGQGPEFLTYFQNEAQLEKSRLLSDRFSAERPKGSFSTLEIQRTEQGDSAMYLCASSPPTGRNYGYTFGSGTRLTVV.